The 17 T cell receptor beta chains in this list originate from one sample, sequenced in a study of blood T cell repertoires in COVID-19. Produced via immunoSEQ multiplex PCR; TCRdb's table is partial and in-frame only. The sample holds about 30,000 clones, 75% to 85% seen once. Sequencing was done on a sample of peripheral blood. The receptors here all came from a man older than 75 with active COVID-19.

This chain uses TRBV5-4 with TRBJ2-1; D unclear. CDR1 is SGHNT, CDR2 YYREEE, per germline (reference sequence). V lost 5 bases to trimming and J lost 5 bases, with 14 bases between them. This CDR3 has 14 residues. This chain's CDR3 is CASRPQRSHNEQFF. The CDR3 coding sequence is TGTGCCAGCAGACCTCAGCGCTCGCACAATGAGCAGTTCTTC.

The rearrangement joins TRBV6-5 to TRBJ1-2, with TRBD1 identical over 7 bases. Looked up from germline, CDR1 is MNHEY and CDR2 is SVGAGI. V lost 11 bases, J lost 8 bases, and 14 bases stayed unmatched. This CDR3 contains 13 residues. CDR3 sequence reads: CAASRDSPRGYTF. The CDR3 DNA sequence: TGTGCCGCGTCCAGGGACAGCCCTCGAGGCTACACCTTC.

This rearrangement joins TRBV6-4 to TRBJ1-2; D gene uncertain. The CDR3 has 15 residues. In germline, CDR1 is MRHNA, CDR2 SNTAGT. Deletions cut 3 bases from V and 4 bases from J, with 15 bases between. The DNA of the CDR3 is TGTGCCAGCAGTGATGTGGGCAGGTACCCCTATGGCTACACCTTC. It yields the protein CASSDVGRYPYGYTF.

This chain links TRBV7-9 with TRBJ2-2, with 10 bases lining up with TRBD1. Germline V gives CDR1 SEHNR, CDR2 FQNEAQ (reference sequence). The CDR3 is made up of 18 amino acids. With 2 bases clipped from V and 1 base from J, the junction kept 7 bases outside the gene matches. The CDR3 DNA sequence: TGTGCCAGCAGCTTAAGGCCCCGGGACAGGGGGAACACCGGGGAGCTGTTTTTT. Translating gives CASSLRPRDRGNTGELFF.

The V and J genes are TRBV7-6 and TRBJ1-3; no clear D. Trimming removed 4 bases at V and 0 bases at J, with 10 bases between. The CDR3 has 15 residues. CDR1 and CDR2 from the germline V gene are SGHVS and FNYEAQ. The CDR3 DNA sequence: TGTGCCAGCAGCTCTACCGGGGTCTCTGGAAACACCATATATTTT. This gives the protein CASSSTGVSGNTIYF.

The rearrangement links TRBV18 to TRBJ1-1; D not resolved. The CDR3 contains 14 residues. In germline, CDR1 is KGHSH, CDR2 LQKENI. Trimming took off 3 bases at V and 3 bases at J, with 11 bases between the two ends. The CDR3: CASSPRRVDTEAFF. For the CDR3, the DNA is TGTGCCAGCTCACCGAGACGGGTGGACACTGAAGCTTTCTTT.

This clone was seen only a few times. The chain is built from TRBV5-1 and TRBJ1-1, with D possibly matching TRBD1 (6 bases). V was trimmed by 5 bases and J by 7 bases, leaving 15 bases between them. Germline V gene data show CDR1 as SGHRS and CDR2 as YFSETQ. CDR3 length equals 13 residues. This CDR3 reads CASRSGQKDEAFF. CDR3 DNA sequence: TGCGCCAGCAGGTCGGGACAAAAGGATGAAGCTTTCTTT.

The chain couples TRBV5-8 to TRBJ1-4, with D tentatively TRBD1 (6 bases). V was shortened by 2 bases and J by 11 bases, with 16 bases between the two germline ends. The germline gives CDR1 SGHTS, CDR2 YDEGEE. This CDR3 is built from 14 residues. CDR3 protein: CASSFAQGLGKLFF. Here the CDR3 DNA reads TGTGCCAGCAGCTTCGCACAGGGTTTGGGCAAACTGTTTTTT. The whole variable domain, remainder taken from reference TRBV5-8 and TRBJ1-4, is EAGVTQSPTHLIKTRGQQATLRCSPISGHTSVYWYQQALGLGLQFLLWYDEGEERNRGNFPPRFSGRQFPNYSSELNVNALELEDSALYLCASSFAQGLGKLFFGSGTQLSVL.

The rearrangement uses TRBV19 and TRBJ1-5; no clear D gene. This CDR3 has 15 amino acids. The ends were cut back, 8 bases at V and 4 bases at J, with 18 bases in the middle. Germline CDR1 and CDR2: LNHDA and SQIVND (reference sequence). The CDR3 is CASGPGTIGNQPQHF. In DNA form, the CDR3 reads TGTGCCAGTGGGCCAGGAACAATCGGTAATCAGCCCCAGCATTTT.

This chain connects TRBV5-1 to TRBJ2-2; TRBD1 is a possible D gene (7 bases). Per germline, CDR1 SGHRS and CDR2 YFSETQ. V lost 1 base, J lost 4 bases, and 14 bases lay in between. The CDR3 extends over 16 amino acids. CDR3 region: CASSLSRGAITGELFF. CDR3 DNA sequence: TGCGCCAGCAGCTTGTCCAGGGGGGCCATCACCGGGGAGCTGTTTTTT.

The chain couples TRBV23-1 to TRBJ2-7; 8 bases map to TRBD1. TRBV23-1 is an ORF for which the function is uncertain. The V and J ends lost 4 bases and 2 bases, in that order; junction bases with no gene match: 13. The CDR3 is made up of 17 amino acids. The CDR3 DNA is TGCGCCAGCAGTCCCAACCAAGCAGGACAGGGCCCCTACGAGCAGTACTTC. This translates into CASSPNQAGQGPYEQYF.

This sequence joins TRBV15 and TRBJ2-6, with D maybe TRBD2 (7 bases). V lost 3 bases and J 3 bases, leaving 9 bases between the germline ends. CDR3 size: 15 residues. Per germline, CDR1 LNHNV and CDR2 YYDKDF (reference sequence). CDR3 coding DNA: TGTGCCACCAGCAGGGGGGGGCTTGGGGCCAACGTCCTGACTTTC. It yields the protein CATSRGGLGANVLTF.

The rearrangement links TRBV6-5 to TRBJ1-3; D gene ambiguous. CDR3 size: 14 residues. V was pared by 5 bases and J by 0 bases, with 8 bases between. In germline, CDR1 is MNHEY, CDR2 SVGAGI. CDR3 nucleotide sequence: TGTGCCAGCAGTCCGCAGGTCTCTGGAAACACCATATATTTT. Translation gives CASSPQVSGNTIYF.

This clone has only one observation. The V call is TRBV9, the J call TRBJ2-1, with 8 bases matching TRBD2. This CDR3 is 16 amino acids long. The J segment lost 5 bases and the V segment lost 0 bases, leaving 7 bases of the junction unmatched. Per germline, CDR1 SGDLS and CDR2 YYNGEE. CDR3 sequence reads: CASSVATGGLHNEQFF. The DNA for the CDR3 is TGTGCCAGCAGCGTAGCTACGGGGGGGCTCCACAATGAGCAGTTCTTC.

The gene calls are TRBV9 and TRBJ2-3; no definite D call. There are 20 residues in the CDR3. V lost 4 bases, J lost 2 bases, and 29 bases lay in between. The V gene's germline CDR1 is SGDLS and CDR2 YYNGEE. DNA of the CDR3: TGTGCCAGCAGCCCGACACCAGGTATATTCAATCAAATCGCCACAGATACGCAGTATTTT. Translation: CASSPTPGIFNQIATDTQYF. The entire variable domain, with the rest obtained from reference TRBV9 and TRBJ2-3, is as follows: DSGVTQTPKHLITATGQRVTLRCSPRSGDLSVYWYQQSLDQGLQFLIQYYNGEERAKGNILERFSAQQFPDLHSELNLSSLELGDSALYFCASSPTPGIFNQIATDTQYFGPGTRLTVL.

This clone was counted a few times. The V and J genes are TRBV19 and TRBJ2-3; D ambiguous. The germline V and J ends were trimmed by 9 bases and 3 bases, with 16 bases remaining between them. CDR3 size: 14 residues. Looked up from germline, CDR1 is LNHDA and CDR2 is SQIVND (reference sequence). The CDR3 is CASQVASRTDTQYF. The CDR3 nucleotides read TGTGCCAGCCAGGTGGCGAGTCGGACAGATACGCAGTATTTT.

The chain uses TRBV15 and TRBJ1-3; TRBD1 matches 8 bases. Germline V gene sequence: CDR1 LNHNV, CDR2 YYDKDF (reference sequence). The CDR3 contains 15 residues. V shed 6 bases and J 2 bases; nucleotides not matched to a gene: 6. CDR3 in DNA: TGTGCCACCAGAAAACAGGACAGGGCTGGAAACACCATATATTTT. It codes for CATRKQDRAGNTIYF.